Listed below are T cell receptor beta chains from one sample, sequenced in a study of control samples from healthy donors and cancer patients. Here immunoSEQ multiplex PCR was the method, and the copy in TCRdb shows in-frame clones only, minus some. The sample records around 120,000 clones, 70% to 90% being singletons. The sequencing input was blood. The receptors originated from a man in his sixties in good health. Both conserved end residues are part of each CDR3. Fields, in order: V gene, clone size, J gene, D gene, CDR3 protein, CDR3 DNA. A D gene is named only where the DNA matches it firmly. Clone size is stated in some rows and not others, as once, few, many or a class when expanded.

v_gene: TRBV28; abundance: few; j_gene: TRBJ1-1; d_gene: NA; CDR3aa: CASSFISEPHTEAFF; CDR3nt: TGTGCCAGCAGTTTCATCTCGGAGCCCCACACTGAAGCTTTCTTT
v_gene: TRBV15; abundance: NA; j_gene: TRBJ1-5; d_gene: NA; CDR3aa: CATSTQRNQPQHF; CDR3nt: TGTGCCACCAGCACACAGCGAAATCAGCCCCAGCATTTT
v_gene: TRBV6-5; abundance: NA; j_gene: TRBJ1-2; d_gene: NA; CDR3aa: CASSYSTENYGYTF; CDR3nt: TGTGCCAGCAGTTACAGCACGGAGAACTATGGCTACACCTTC
v_gene: TRBV7-9; abundance: NA; j_gene: TRBJ1-1; d_gene: NA; CDR3aa: CASSLPTVNTEAFF; CDR3nt: TGTGCCAGCAGCTTACCGACAGTGAACACTGAAGCTTTCTTT
v_gene: TRBV19; abundance: NA; j_gene: TRBJ2-5; d_gene: TRBD1; CDR3aa: CASSKKTGGPQETQYF; CDR3nt: TGTGCCAGTAGTAAGAAGACAGGGGGCCCGCAAGAGACCCAGTACTTC
v_gene: TRBV5-1; abundance: NA; j_gene: TRBJ1-4; d_gene: NA; CDR3aa: CASSRGPRDSNEKLFF; CDR3nt: TGCGCCAGCAGCCGGGGACCGAGGGATTCCAATGAAAAACTGTTTTTT
v_gene: TRBV7-9; abundance: NA; j_gene: TRBJ2-3; d_gene: TRBD2; CDR3aa: CASSLSAGGQISTDTQYF; CDR3nt: TGTGCCAGCAGCTTATCCGCGGGGGGCCAGATTAGCACAGATACGCAGTATTTT
v_gene: TRBV25-1; abundance: NA; j_gene: TRBJ2-7; d_gene: NA; CDR3aa: CASSGGGASSYEQYF; CDR3nt: TGTGCCAGCAGTGGCGGTGGGGCAAGCTCCTACGAGCAGTACTTC
v_gene: TRBV24-1; abundance: NA; j_gene: TRBJ1-5; d_gene: TRBD1; CDR3aa: CATSKGASQPQHF; CDR3nt: TGTGCCACCAGTAAGGGGGCGAGTCAGCCCCAGCATTTT
v_gene: TRBV7-9; abundance: NA; j_gene: TRBJ1-6; d_gene: TRBD1; CDR3aa: CASSLGQGDSSPLHF; CDR3nt: TGTGCCAGCAGCTTAGGGCAGGGGGATAGTTCACCCCTCCACTTT
v_gene: TRBV3-1/TRBV3-2; abundance: NA; j_gene: TRBJ1-5; d_gene: NA; CDR3aa: CASSPGSVPQHF; CDR3nt: TGTGCCAGCAGCCCCGGCTCGGTACCCCAGCATTTT
v_gene: TRBV27; abundance: NA; j_gene: TRBJ1-3; d_gene: TRBD1; CDR3aa: CASKLRGTASSGNTIYF; CDR3nt: TGTGCCAGCAAGCTACGAGGGACAGCGAGCTCTGGAAACACCATATATTTT
v_gene: TRBV5-4; abundance: NA; j_gene: TRBJ2-1; d_gene: TRBD2; CDR3aa: CASSPGGVSSYNEQFF; CDR3nt: TGTGCCAGCAGCCCGGGGGGGGTTAGCTCCTACAATGAGCAGTTCTTC
v_gene: TRBV28; abundance: NA; j_gene: TRBJ1-1; d_gene: TRBD1; CDR3aa: CASRTGWTEAFF; CDR3nt: TGTGCCAGCCGGACAGGGTGGACTGAAGCTTTCTTT
v_gene: TRBV6-2/TRBV6-3; abundance: NA; j_gene: TRBJ1-1; d_gene: NA; CDR3aa: CASSSSRRSTERGTEAFF; CDR3nt: TGTGCCAGCAGTTCTTCCCGACGATCGACAGAGAGGGGGACTGAAGCTTTCTTT
v_gene: TRBV28; abundance: NA; j_gene: TRBJ1-5; d_gene: TRBD1; CDR3aa: CASSLTWTGNDQPQHF; CDR3nt: TGTGCCAGCAGCCTCACCTGGACAGGGAACGATCAGCCCCAGCATTTT
v_gene: TRBV3-1/TRBV3-2; abundance: NA; j_gene: TRBJ1-1; d_gene: TRBD1; CDR3aa: CASSQVRGRTEAFF; CDR3nt: TGTGCCAGCAGCCAAGTCAGGGGGCGGACTGAAGCTTTCTTT
v_gene: TRBV7-2; abundance: NA; j_gene: TRBJ1-1; d_gene: NA; CDR3aa: CASSLAVNLNTEAFF; CDR3nt: TGTGCCAGCAGCTTAGCGGTGAACCTGAACACTGAAGCTTTCTTT
v_gene: TRBV6-2/TRBV6-3; abundance: NA; j_gene: TRBJ2-7; d_gene: NA; CDR3aa: CASSYSYLSEYEQYF; CDR3nt: TGTGCCAGCAGTTACTCGTACTTGTCTGAATACGAGCAGTACTTC
v_gene: TRBV5-5; abundance: NA; j_gene: TRBJ2-5; d_gene: TRBD1; CDR3aa: CASSLNRGAVETQYF; CDR3nt: TGTGCCAGCAGCTTGAACAGGGGAGCGGTCGAGACCCAGTACTTC
v_gene: TRBV25-1; abundance: NA; j_gene: TRBJ1-2; d_gene: NA; CDR3aa: CASSEQVNYGYTF; CDR3nt: TGTGCCAGCAGTGAACAAGTAAACTATGGCTACACCTTC
v_gene: TRBV9; abundance: NA; j_gene: TRBJ1-5; d_gene: NA; CDR3aa: CASSVGDNSRNQPQHF; CDR3nt: TGTGCCAGCAGCGTAGGGGACAACTCTAGAAATCAGCCCCAGCATTTT
v_gene: TRBV28; abundance: NA; j_gene: TRBJ1-4; d_gene: NA; CDR3aa: CASSKIQDINEKLFF; CDR3nt: TGTGCCAGCAGTAAGATACAGGATATCAATGAAAAACTGTTTTTT
v_gene: TRBV4-2; abundance: NA; j_gene: TRBJ2-2; d_gene: TRBD2; CDR3aa: CASSQVTSDTGELFF; CDR3nt: TGTGCCAGCAGCCAAGTAACTAGCGACACCGGGGAGCTGTTTTTT